This TCR beta chain was obtained from a study of T-cell memory formation after mild COVID-19. This clonotype came up many times. Antigen specificity is unknown. Points from the study as a whole: The appearance of some responding clones in pre-infection memory suggested that cross-reactive memory joined. Day 15 to 85 contracting clones showed balanced CD4/CD8; day 15 to 37 expanders favored CD4+. Among contracting clones, CD4+ were mainly CM/EM and CD8+ enriched in EMRA.

Germline loops: CDR1 SNHLY, CDR2 FYNNEI. The CDR3 extends over 14 amino acids. V dropped 3 bases and J dropped 4 bases, with 12 bases sitting between them. 5'RACE with constant-segment primers built TCRalpha and TCRbeta cDNA libraries with UMIs. TCRdb processed the 5' RACE reads anew with MiXCR; each CDR3 protein has one entry. The sample has 300,000 to 400,000 distinct CDR3 sequences, roughly 13% seen once; the top ten hold about 22%. This receptor was obtained from a young man who had mild COVID-19 (a few samples of this study predate the infection). Cell type and time point are not known. The rearrangement links TRBV2 to TRBJ1-2; tentatively, D is TRBD1 (6 bases). The sample consisted of PBMCs or a T cell subset sorted from them (not recorded which). This CDR3 is CASSEEQGGYGYTF. The CDR3 DNA follows: TGTGCCAGCAGTGAGGAACAGGGAGGCTATGGCTACACCTTC.